Reported below is one T cell receptor beta chain. Its antigen is unidentified. This specimen comes from a study of chemoradiotherapy in HPV16-positive cancers. Across the whole study: A couple of HPV16-positive patients' cells yielded candidate HPV-specific clones and common motifs. Overall study findings and caveats: Functional assays defining HPV-specific T cells used only a couple of HPV16-positive patients. Better recurrence-free survival went with HPV-responsive T-cell expansion in HPV16-positive patients. Candidate HPV-specific clones and E7-related TCR motifs grew in tumor during treatment.

Profiling relied on immunoSEQ multiplex PCR, and the TCRdb table lists in-frame clones only, not all of them. The profile shows around 16,000 clones, more than 70% of them singletons. Germline CDR1 KGHSH, CDR2 LQKENI. V shed 6 bases, J shed 4 bases, and the junction held 8 bases outside the gene matches. The CDR3 consists of 15 residues. This receptor was identified in a human donor with HPV-associated anogenital cancer. Specimen collection occurred from a patient who underwent chemoradiotherapy. This chain joins TRBV18 and TRBJ1-1; 10 bases are shared with TRBD1. CDR3 amino acids: CASSRGTGEGTEAFF. For the CDR3, the DNA is TGTGCCAGCTCCCGGGGGACAGGGGAGGGCACTGAAGCTTTCTTT.